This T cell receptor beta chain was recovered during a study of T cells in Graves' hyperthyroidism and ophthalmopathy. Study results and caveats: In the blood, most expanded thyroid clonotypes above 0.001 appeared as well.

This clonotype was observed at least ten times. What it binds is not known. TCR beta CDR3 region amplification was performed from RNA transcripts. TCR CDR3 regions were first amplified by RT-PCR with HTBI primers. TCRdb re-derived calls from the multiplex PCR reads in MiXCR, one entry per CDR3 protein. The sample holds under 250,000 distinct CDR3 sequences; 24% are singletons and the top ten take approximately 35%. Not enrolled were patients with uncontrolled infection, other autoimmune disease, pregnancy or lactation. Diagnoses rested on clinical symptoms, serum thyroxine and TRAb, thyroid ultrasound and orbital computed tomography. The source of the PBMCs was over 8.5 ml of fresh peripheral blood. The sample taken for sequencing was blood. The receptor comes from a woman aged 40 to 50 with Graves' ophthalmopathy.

The CDR3 protein is CASRGTGYSGANVLTF. CDR3 nucleotide sequence: TGTGCCAGTCGAGGGACAGGCTACTCTGGGGCCAACGTCCTGACTTTC. This rearrangement joins TRBV19 to TRBJ2-6, with TRBD1 matching 8 bases. The CDR3 length is 16 residues. Germline V gene sequence: CDR1 LNHDA, CDR2 SQIVND (reference sequence). Germline trimming cut 8 bases from V and 0 bases from J; bases unmatched to any gene: 6.